Below, 22 T cell receptor beta chains from the same sample are listed, as sequenced in a study of cytomegalovirus exposure and HLA in healthy donors. Both 60 Vbeta primers and 13 Jbeta primers went into the PCR. Clones were read by immunoSEQ multiplex PCR, and TCRdb kept only the in-frame ones, dropping some. The sample holds approximately 54,000 clones, roughly 85% seen once. The sequenced sample was PBMCs. The receptors derive from a woman between 18 and 29 years old in good health and CMV-seronegative.

The genes are TRBV27 and TRBJ1-1, with 9 bases fitting TRBD1. The V segment lost 5 bases and the J segment 5 bases; nucleotides outside the gene matches: 6. Germline CDR1 MNHEY, CDR2 SMNVEV (reference sequence). This CDR3 is built from 14 residues. The CDR3 DNA is TGTGCCAGCAGTCCGGGGACAGGGCGGACTGAAGCTTTCTTT. Its protein product is CASSPGTGRTEAFF.

The V call is TRBV5-1, the J call TRBJ1-6; TRBD1 aligns across 8 bases. The V and J ends lost 3 bases and 0 bases, in that order; junction bases with no gene match: 11. CDR3 length: 19 residues. Germline-derived CDR1 and CDR2 are SGHRS and YFSETQ. In nucleotides, the CDR3 is TGCGCCAGCAGCTCAGCACTGGGGACAGGAGTCTCCTATAATTCACCCCTCCACTTT. It translates to CASSSALGTGVSYNSPLHF.

The rearrangement joins TRBV28 to TRBJ2-7; D not certain. V shed 6 bases and J shed 0 bases, with 12 bases lying between them. Germline V lookup: CDR1 MDHEN, CDR2 SYDVKM. This CDR3 is 14 amino acids long. CDR3 region: CASSPQPSSYEQYF. The DNA for the CDR3 is TGTGCCAGCAGCCCCCAACCGAGCTCCTACGAGCAGTACTTC.

The chain is built from TRBV6-5 and TRBJ1-5; D possibly corresponds to TRBD1 (5 bases). Germline CDR1 reads MNHEY; CDR2 reads SVGAGI. The CDR3 contains 15 residues. V was shortened by 5 bases and J by 7 bases, with 18 bases between the two germline ends. The CDR3: CASSTREGPGQPQHF. CDR3 DNA sequence: TGTGCCAGCAGTACACGGGAGGGTCCAGGGCAGCCCCAGCATTTT.

In this sample, this clone turned up a few times. V gene TRBV18 combines with J gene TRBJ1-1, with 9 bases fitting TRBD1. CDR3 length equals 14 residues. The ends lost 6 bases at V and 9 bases at J; junction bases unmatched: 11. CDR1 is KGHSH and CDR2 is LQKENI in the germline V gene. The CDR3 sequence is CASSPSGQGGKAFF. The CDR3, as DNA: TGTGCCAGCTCGCCCTCGGGACAGGGAGGTAAAGCTTTCTTT.

This chain links TRBV27 with TRBJ2-7, with 11 bases aligning to TRBD2. Germline V gene data show CDR1 as MNHEY and CDR2 as SMNVEV (reference sequence). The CDR3 has 15 amino acids. Trimming took 2 bases from V and 2 from J; bases not matched to a gene: 2. The chain's CDR3 is CASSLKLAGAYEQYF. The DNA for the CDR3 is TGTGCCAGCAGTTTAAAACTAGCGGGAGCCTACGAGCAGTACTTC.

The chain is built from TRBV5-1 and TRBJ1-4; 8 bases align to TRBD1. From germline, CDR1 is SGHRS and CDR2 YFSETQ. The CDR3 extends over 16 amino acids. Losses at the gene ends were 3 bases for V and 1 base for J; bases not matched to a gene: 5. The CDR3 sequence is CASSSGQGRTNEKLFF. The CDR3 DNA reads TGCGCCAGCAGCTCCGGACAGGGTAGAACTAATGAAAAACTGTTTTTT.

This clone was seen a handful of times. V and J are TRBV9 and TRBJ2-5, with a weak D call TRBD2 (6 bases). Germline-derived CDR1 and CDR2 are SGDLS and YYNGEE. This CDR3 spans 15 amino acids. V gave up 1 base and J gave up 1 base, with 11 bases separating them. Here the CDR3 reads CASSVWGSGQETQYF. The CDR3 DNA follows: TGTGCCAGCAGCGTATGGGGTAGCGGCCAAGAGACCCAGTACTTC. Combining the CDR3 with reference TRBV9 and TRBJ2-5 gives the whole variable domain DSGVTQTPKHLITATGQRVTLRCSPRSGDLSVYWYQQSLDQGLQFLIQYYNGEERAKGNILERFSAQQFPDLHSELNLSSLELGDSALYFCASSVWGSGQETQYFGPGTRLLVL.

V usage is TRBV29-1 and J usage is TRBJ1-2, with D uncertain. V was clipped by 3 bases and J by 8 bases, with 7 bases between them. This CDR3 has 10 amino acids. From germline, CDR1 is SQVTM and CDR2 ANQGSEA. The CDR3 reads CSVEGSGYTF. The DNA for the CDR3 is TGCAGCGTTGAGGGCAGCGGCTACACCTTC.

This chain connects TRBV2 to TRBJ2-7, with TRBD2 matching over 14 bases. Germline V gives CDR1 SNHLY, CDR2 FYNNEI. The CDR3 consists of 14 residues. V shed 6 bases, J shed 4 bases, and the junction held 2 bases outside the gene matches. Here the CDR3 DNA reads TGTGCCAGCAGGGGGACTAGCGGGAGTTACGAGCAGTACTTC. It specifies CASRGTSGSYEQYF.

This chain uses TRBV7-3 with TRBJ2-7; maybe TRBD2 (6 bases). CDR3 size: 15 residues. The V gene's germline CDR1 is SGHTA and CDR2 FQGTGA. Trimming pared 2 bases from V and 2 bases from J, leaving 13 bases between. The CDR3 coding sequence is TGTGCCAGCAGCTTAGACGGGGGTTTTGCCTACGAGCAGTACTTC. Protein product: CASSLDGGFAYEQYF.

The chain combines TRBV19 with TRBJ1-1, with a possible D match to TRBD1 (6 bases). V lost 7 bases and J 5 bases, leaving 14 bases between the germline ends. The CDR3 runs 13 residues. Germline values: CDR1 LNHDA, CDR2 SQIVND (reference sequence). CDR3 nucleotides: TGTGCCAGTAAAAGAGGGGGTGAGACTGAAGCTTTCTTT. It encodes CASKRGGETEAFF. Based on the CDR3 plus reference TRBV19 and TRBJ1-1, the full variable domain is DGGITQSPKYLFRKEGQNVTLSCEQNLNHDAMYWYRQDPGQGLRLIYYSQIVNDFQKGDIAEGYSVSREKKESFPLTVTSAQKNPTAFYLCASKRGGETEAFFGQGTRLTVV.

V and J are TRBV19 and TRBJ1-1; TRBD1 agrees at 12 bases. Germline CDR1 reads LNHDA; CDR2 reads SQIVND (reference sequence). CDR3 length equals 17 residues. V trimming: 5 bases; J trimming: 4 bases; junction bases outside the gene matches: 11. CDR3 DNA sequence: TGTGCCAGTAGTTTCCGGGACAGGGGGCGCCTGGGCACTGAAGCTTTCTTT. Translation gives CASSFRDRGRLGTEAFF.

V and J are TRBV7-9 and TRBJ1-1; D perhaps matches TRBD1 (5 bases). The germline CDR1 and CDR2 sequences are SEHNR and FQNEAQ (reference sequence). V was pared by 6 bases and J by 3 bases, with 14 bases between. There are 14 residues in the CDR3. CDR3 sequence: CASRAWGGDTEAFF. Here the CDR3 DNA reads TGTGCCAGCAGGGCCTGGGGGGGAGACACTGAAGCTTTCTTT.

The chain carries TRBV19 and TRBJ1-2, with TRBD1 matching over 7 bases. The germline gives CDR1 LNHDA, CDR2 SQIVND (reference sequence). This CDR3 comprises 16 residues. With 2 bases clipped from V and 7 bases from J, the junction kept 13 bases outside the gene matches. CDR3 sequence (DNA): TGTGCCAGTAGTATACGACAGGGTCTCCTTTCTAGTGGCTACACCTTC. Translation gives CASSIRQGLLSSGYTF.

The V and J genes are TRBV19 and TRBJ2-5; tentatively, D is TRBD1 (5 bases). The J call may be mistaken, given a closer DNA end match to TRBJ2-7. The CDR3 is 12 residues long. Germline CDR1 LNHDA, CDR2 SQIVND (reference sequence). CDR3 sequence reads: CASSIVDSEQYF. The CDR3 region has the DNA TGTGCCAGTAGTATTGTCGACAGCGAGCAGTACTTC.

This clone was seen once. This chain uses TRBV29-1 with TRBJ1-6; 7 positions match TRBD1. J lost 7 bases, V lost 6 bases, and 9 bases had no gene match. The CDR3 extends over 14 amino acids. Germline lookup yields CDR1 SQVTM and CDR2 ANQGSEA. As DNA, the CDR3 is TGCAGCGTCACAGGGGAAGGGATGAATTCACCCCTCCACTTT. It translates to CSVTGEGMNSPLHF.

This sequence joins TRBV7-2 and TRBJ2-7; the match to TRBD1 covers 10 bases. In germline, CDR1 is SGHTA, CDR2 FQGNSA. V dropped 2 bases and J dropped 6; count of bases not matched to a gene: 7. CDR3 length: 15 amino acids. DNA for the CDR3: TGTGCCAGCAGCTTATCTTCCGGGACAGGGGTCGAGCAGTACTTC. Amino acids: CASSLSSGTGVEQYF.

This sequence joins TRBV6-1 and TRBJ2-2; D is perhaps TRBD2 (6 bases). Deletions cut 3 bases from V and 7 bases from J, with 15 bases between. Germline assignment: CDR1 MNHNS and CDR2 SASEGT. The CDR3 runs 15 residues. DNA for the CDR3: TGTGCCAGCAGTGAGGAGACGGGAGCCAGCGGGGAGCTGTTTTTT. Translation: CASSEETGASGELFF.

This clone has only one observation. The chain has TRBV29-1 and TRBJ2-3, with TRBD2 identical over 10 bases. The CDR3 consists of 14 residues. Germline CDR1 reads SQVTM; CDR2 reads ANQGSEA. Trimming at V came to 3 bases and at J to 8 bases, leaving 8 bases not matched to a gene. CDR3 in DNA: TGCAGCGTTGATTTTGCTGCTAGCGGGAGTACGCAGTATTTT. It specifies CSVDFAASGSTQYF.

The chain recombines TRBV7-8 with TRBJ2-7, with 9 bases aligning to TRBD2. Trimming removed 1 base from V and 3 bases from J; junction bases left unmatched: 1. This CDR3 is 14 amino acids long. Germline V gene data show CDR1 as SGHVS and CDR2 as FQNEAQ. The CDR3 region has the DNA TGTGCCAGCAGCTTAGGACTAGCGGACTACGAGCAGTACTTC. Protein product: CASSLGLADYEQYF.

The chain uses TRBV7-7 and TRBJ1-2; no reliable D call. The germline V gene has CDR1 SSHAT and CDR2 FNYEAQ (reference sequence). The CDR3 is 13 residues long. V was shortened by 2 bases and J by 7 bases, with 11 bases between the two germline ends. The CDR3 region has the DNA TGTGCCAGCAGCTTAATGCGGGGAGGTGGCTACACCTTC. Residues: CASSLMRGGGYTF.